This is a list of T cell receptor beta chains from one sample in a study of blood T cell repertoires in COVID-19. The table came from immunoSEQ multiplex PCR; TCRdb's copy has only in-frame clones and leaves some out. The data hold some 280,000 clones, with over 80% observed a single time. The specimen sequenced was peripheral blood. The receptors originated from a woman between 50 and 59 years old with active or convalescent COVID-19. Each CDR3 is given without its conserved first and last residue.

>TRBV12-5|TRBJ1-6
ASGLASGTGDSPLH
>TRBV2|TRBJ2-1
ASSELAGTYNEQF
>TRBV30|TRBJ1-5
AWSVGGRGNQPQH
>TRBV19|TRBJ1-4
ASSKETGSKATNEKLF
>TRBV7-8|TRBJ1-5
ASSLERGLNQPQH
>TRBV3-1/TRBV3-2|TRBJ2-5
ASRLAGEEETQY
>TRBV28|TRBJ1-2
ASTTGSYGYT
>TRBV18|TRBJ2-7
ASSPRQGPSYEQY
>TRBV16|TRBJ1-1
ASSQSAGGGTEAF
>TRBV27|TRBJ1-1
ASSLRGTGNTEAF
>TRBV29-1|TRBJ1-2
SVEGDRNYGYT
>TRBV7-9|TRBJ2-7
ASSDTAGPSYEQY
>TRBV18|TRBJ1-1
ASSPTKAQIEAF
>TRBV10-2|TRBJ1-5
ASSDSSSNQPQH
>TRBV27|TRBJ2-7
ASSLAGTSVSYEQY
>TRBV3-1/TRBV3-2|TRBJ2-1
ASSQVTGQPNEQF
>TRBV21-1|TRBJ1-5
ASSKEARQGESNQPQH
>TRBV10-3|TRBJ2-4
AISEGRGSKNIQY
>TRBV11-1|TRBJ2-7
ASRPLDPQKPEQY
>TRBV10-3|TRBJ1-1
AMTAEAVHTEAF
>TRBV7-9|TRBJ1-1
ASSYTGDTEAF
>TRBV5-1|TRBJ2-1
ASSLTTGVSYNEQF
>TRBV6-5|TRBJ1-1
ASSTSQGGTEAF
>TRBV19|TRBJ1-2
ASSIGRTTGRPNYGYT
>TRBV30|TRBJ2-7
AWSGTSGVYEQY
>TRBV2|TRBJ1-6
ASSGTGGRGSPLH